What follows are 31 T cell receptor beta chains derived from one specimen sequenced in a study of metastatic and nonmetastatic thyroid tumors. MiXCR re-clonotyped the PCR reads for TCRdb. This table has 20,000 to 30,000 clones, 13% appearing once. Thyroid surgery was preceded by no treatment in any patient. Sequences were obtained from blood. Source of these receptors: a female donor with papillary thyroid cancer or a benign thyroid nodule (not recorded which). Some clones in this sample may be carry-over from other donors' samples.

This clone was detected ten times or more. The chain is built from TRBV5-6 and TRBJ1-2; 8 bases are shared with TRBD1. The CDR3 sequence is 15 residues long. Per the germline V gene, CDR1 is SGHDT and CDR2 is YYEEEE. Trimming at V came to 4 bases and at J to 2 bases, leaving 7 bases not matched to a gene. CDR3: CASSLGQGQNYGYTF. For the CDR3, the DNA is TGTGCCAGCAGCCTCGGACAGGGACAAAACTATGGCTACACCTTC.

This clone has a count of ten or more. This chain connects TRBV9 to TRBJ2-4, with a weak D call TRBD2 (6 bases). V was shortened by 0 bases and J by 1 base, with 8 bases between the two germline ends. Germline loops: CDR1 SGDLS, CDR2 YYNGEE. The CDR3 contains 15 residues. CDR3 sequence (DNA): TGTGCCAGCAGCGTAGCTGGGGGGGCCAAAAACATTCAGTACTTC. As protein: CASSVAGGAKNIQYF.

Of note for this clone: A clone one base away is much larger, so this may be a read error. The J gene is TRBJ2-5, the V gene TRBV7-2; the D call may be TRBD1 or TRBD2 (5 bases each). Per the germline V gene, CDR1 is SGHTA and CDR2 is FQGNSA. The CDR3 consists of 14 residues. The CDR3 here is CASSLAGVQENQYF. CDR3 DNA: TGTGCCAGCAGCTTAGCGGGGGTCCAAGAGAACCAGTACTTC.

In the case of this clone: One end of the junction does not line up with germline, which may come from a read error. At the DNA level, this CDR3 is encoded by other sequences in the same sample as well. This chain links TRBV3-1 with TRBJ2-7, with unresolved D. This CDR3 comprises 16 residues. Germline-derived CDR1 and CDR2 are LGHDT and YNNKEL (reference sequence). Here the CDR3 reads CASSQDGPLPSYEQYF. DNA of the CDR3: TGCGCCAGCAGCCAAGATGGGCCGCTTCCCTCCTACGAGCAGTACTTC.

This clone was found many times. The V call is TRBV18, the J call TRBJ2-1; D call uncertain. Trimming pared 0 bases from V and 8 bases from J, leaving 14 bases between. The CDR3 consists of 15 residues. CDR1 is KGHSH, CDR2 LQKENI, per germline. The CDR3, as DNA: TGTGCCAGCTCACCACCTAGGAGCAGCAACGATGAGCAGTTCTTC. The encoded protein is CASSPPRSSNDEQFF.

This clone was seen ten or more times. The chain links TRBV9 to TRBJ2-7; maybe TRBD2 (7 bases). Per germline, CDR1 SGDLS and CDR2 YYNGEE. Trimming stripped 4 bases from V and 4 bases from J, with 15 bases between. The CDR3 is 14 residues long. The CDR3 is CASSPEGGEYEQYF. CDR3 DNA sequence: TGTGCCAGCAGCCCAGAGGGGGGGGAATACGAGCAGTACTTC.

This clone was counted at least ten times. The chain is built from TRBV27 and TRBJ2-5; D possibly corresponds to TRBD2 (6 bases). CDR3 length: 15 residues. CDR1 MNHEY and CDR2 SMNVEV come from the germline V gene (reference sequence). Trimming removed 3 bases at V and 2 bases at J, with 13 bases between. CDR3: CASSLGAGTQETQYF. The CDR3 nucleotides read TGTGCCAGCAGTTTGGGTGCGGGAACGCAAGAGACCCAGTACTTC.

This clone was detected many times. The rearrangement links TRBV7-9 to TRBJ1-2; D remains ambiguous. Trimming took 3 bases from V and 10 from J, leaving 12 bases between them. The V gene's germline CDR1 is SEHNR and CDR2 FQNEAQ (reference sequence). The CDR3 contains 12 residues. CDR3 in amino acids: CASSLGRGIYTF. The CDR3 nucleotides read TGTGCCAGCAGCTTGGGTAGAGGGATCTACACCTTC.

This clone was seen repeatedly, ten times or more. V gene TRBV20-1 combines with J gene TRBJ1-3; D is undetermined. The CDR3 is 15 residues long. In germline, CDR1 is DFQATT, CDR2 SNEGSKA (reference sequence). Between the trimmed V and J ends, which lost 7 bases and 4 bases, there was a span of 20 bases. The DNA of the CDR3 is TGCAGTGGCTCATCCTCAGGCGGTTCGGGAAACACCATATATTTT. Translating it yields CSGSSSGGSGNTIYF.

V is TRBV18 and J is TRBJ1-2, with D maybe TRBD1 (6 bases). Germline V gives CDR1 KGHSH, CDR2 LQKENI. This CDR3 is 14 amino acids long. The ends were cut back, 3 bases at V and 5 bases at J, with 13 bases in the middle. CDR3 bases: TGTGCCAGCTCACCTACCGGGACATTTTATGGCTACACCTTC. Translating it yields CASSPTGTFYGYTF.

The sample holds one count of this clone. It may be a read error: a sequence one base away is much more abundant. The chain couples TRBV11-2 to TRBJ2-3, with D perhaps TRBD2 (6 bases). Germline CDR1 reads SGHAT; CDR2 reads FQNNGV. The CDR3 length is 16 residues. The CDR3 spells CAGSLYLGGITDTQYF. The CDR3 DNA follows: TGTGCCGGCAGCCTCTACCTCGGAGGGATAACAGATACGCAGTATTTT.

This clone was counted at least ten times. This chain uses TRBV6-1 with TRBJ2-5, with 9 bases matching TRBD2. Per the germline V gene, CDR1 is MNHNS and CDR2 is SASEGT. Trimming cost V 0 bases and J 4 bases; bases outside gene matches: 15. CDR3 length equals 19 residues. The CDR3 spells CASSEALGAGGGWRETQYF. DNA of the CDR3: TGTGCCAGCAGTGAAGCGCTTGGGGCGGGAGGGGGATGGCGAGAGACCCAGTACTTC.

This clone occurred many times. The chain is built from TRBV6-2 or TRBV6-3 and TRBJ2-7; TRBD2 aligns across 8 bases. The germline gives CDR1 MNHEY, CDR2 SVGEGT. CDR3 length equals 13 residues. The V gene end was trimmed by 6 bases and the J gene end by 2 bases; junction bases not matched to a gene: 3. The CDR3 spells CASSPAGAYEQYF. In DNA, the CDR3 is TGTGCCAGCAGCCCAGCGGGAGCCTACGAGCAGTACTTC.

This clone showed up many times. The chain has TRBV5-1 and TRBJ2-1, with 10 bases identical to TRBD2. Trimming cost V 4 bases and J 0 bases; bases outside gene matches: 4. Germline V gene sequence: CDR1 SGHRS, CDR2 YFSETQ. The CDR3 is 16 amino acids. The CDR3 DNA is TGCGCCAGCAGCGCGGCTAGCGGGAGCTCCTACAATGAGCAGTTCTTC. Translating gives CASSAASGSSYNEQFF. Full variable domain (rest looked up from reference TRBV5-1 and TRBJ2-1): KAGVTQTPRYLIKTRGQQVTLSCSPISGHRSVSWYQQTPGQGLQFLFEYFSETQRNKGNFPGRFSGRQFSNSRSEMNVSTLELGDSALYLCASSAASGSSYNEQFFGPGTRLTVL.

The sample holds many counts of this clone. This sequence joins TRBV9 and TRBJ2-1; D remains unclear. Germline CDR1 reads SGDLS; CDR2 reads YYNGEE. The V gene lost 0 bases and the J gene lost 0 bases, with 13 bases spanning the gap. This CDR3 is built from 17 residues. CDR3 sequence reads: CASSVERANSSYNEQFF. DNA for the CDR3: TGTGCCAGCAGCGTAGAAAGAGCGAATAGCTCCTACAATGAGCAGTTCTTC.

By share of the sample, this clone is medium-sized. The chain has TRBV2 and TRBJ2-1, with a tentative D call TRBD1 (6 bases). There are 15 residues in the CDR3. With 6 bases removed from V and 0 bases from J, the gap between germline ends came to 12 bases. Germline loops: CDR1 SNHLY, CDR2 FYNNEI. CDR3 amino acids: CASSLDSSSYNEQFF. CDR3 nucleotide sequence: TGTGCCAGCAGCTTGGACAGCAGCTCCTACAATGAGCAGTTCTTC.

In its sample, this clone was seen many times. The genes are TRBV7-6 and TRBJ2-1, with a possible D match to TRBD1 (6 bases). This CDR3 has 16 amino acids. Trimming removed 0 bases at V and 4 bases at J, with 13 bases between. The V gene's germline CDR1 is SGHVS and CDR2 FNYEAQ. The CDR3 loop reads CASSLAVTGKYNEQFF. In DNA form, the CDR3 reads TGTGCCAGCAGCTTAGCGGTTACAGGGAAATACAATGAGCAGTTCTTC.

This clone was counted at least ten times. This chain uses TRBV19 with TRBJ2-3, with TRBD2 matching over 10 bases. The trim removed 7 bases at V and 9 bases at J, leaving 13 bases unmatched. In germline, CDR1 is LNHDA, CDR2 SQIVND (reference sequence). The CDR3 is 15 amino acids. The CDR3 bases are TGTGCCAGTACCTCGGCAGGGACTAGCGCCTTAACGCAGTATTTT. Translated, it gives CASTSAGTSALTQYF.

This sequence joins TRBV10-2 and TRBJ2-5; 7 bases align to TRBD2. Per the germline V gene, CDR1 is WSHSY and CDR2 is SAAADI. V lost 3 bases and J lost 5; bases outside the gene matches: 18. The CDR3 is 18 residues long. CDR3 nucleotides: TGCGCCAGCAGTGAATTTAGGGCGGGAGTAGGTGCGGAGGAGACCCAGTACTTC. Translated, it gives CASSEFRAGVGAEETQYF.

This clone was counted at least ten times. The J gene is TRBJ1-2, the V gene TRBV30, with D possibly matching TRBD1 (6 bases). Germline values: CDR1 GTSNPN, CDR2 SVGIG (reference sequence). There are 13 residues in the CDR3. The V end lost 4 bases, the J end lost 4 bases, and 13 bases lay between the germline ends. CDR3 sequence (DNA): TGTGCCTGGAAAGGGACATCTTTCTATGGCTACACCTTC. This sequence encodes CAWKGTSFYGYTF.

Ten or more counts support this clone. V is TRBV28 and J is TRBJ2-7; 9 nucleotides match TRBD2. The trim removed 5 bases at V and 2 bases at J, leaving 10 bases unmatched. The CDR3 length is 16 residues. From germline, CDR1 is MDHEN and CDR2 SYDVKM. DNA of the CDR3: TGTGCCAGCAGTAAAAGTGGACTAGCGACGACCTACGAGCAGTACTTC. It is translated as CASSKSGLATTYEQYF.

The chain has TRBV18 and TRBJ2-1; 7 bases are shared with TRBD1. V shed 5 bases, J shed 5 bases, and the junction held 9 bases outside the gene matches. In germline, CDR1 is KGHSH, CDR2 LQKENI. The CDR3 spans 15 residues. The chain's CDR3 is CASSSSTGLDNEQFF. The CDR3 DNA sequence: TGTGCCAGCTCATCTTCGACAGGGCTGGACAATGAGCAGTTCTTC.

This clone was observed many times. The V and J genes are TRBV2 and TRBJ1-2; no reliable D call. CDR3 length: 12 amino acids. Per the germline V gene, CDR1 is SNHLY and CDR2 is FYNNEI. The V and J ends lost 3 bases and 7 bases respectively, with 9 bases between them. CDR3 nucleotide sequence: TGTGCCAGCAGTGAGGACCGGGTTGGCTACACCTTC. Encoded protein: CASSEDRVGYTF.

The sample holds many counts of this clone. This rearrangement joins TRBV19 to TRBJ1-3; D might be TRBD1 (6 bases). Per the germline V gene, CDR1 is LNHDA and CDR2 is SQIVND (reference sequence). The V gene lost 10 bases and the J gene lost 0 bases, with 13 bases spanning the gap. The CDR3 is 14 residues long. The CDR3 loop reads CATGQTHSGNTIYF. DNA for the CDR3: TGTGCCACCGGACAGACTCACTCTGGAAACACCATATATTTT.

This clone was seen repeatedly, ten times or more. In DNA form, the CDR3 reads TGTGCCAGTAGTATAGCTGAGGGGACAGGGAGCAATGAGCAGTTCTTC. This sequence encodes CASSIAEGTGSNEQFF. The chain joins TRBV19 to TRBJ2-1; 9 bases fit TRBD1. V trimming: 1 base; J trimming: 6 bases; junction bases outside the gene matches: 7. CDR1 LNHDA and CDR2 SQIVND come from the germline V gene (reference sequence). The CDR3 is made up of 16 amino acids.

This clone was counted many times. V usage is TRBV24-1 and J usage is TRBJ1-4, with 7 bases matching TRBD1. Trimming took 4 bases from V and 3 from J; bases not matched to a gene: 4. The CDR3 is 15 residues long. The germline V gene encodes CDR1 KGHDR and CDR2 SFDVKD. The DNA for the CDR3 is TGTGCCACCAGTGACCGTGACAGGGCTAATGAAAAACTGTTTTTT. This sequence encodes CATSDRDRANEKLFF.

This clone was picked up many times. The CDR3 loop reads CASSILAGGPGDTQYF. CDR3 bases: TGCGCCAGCAGCATACTAGCGGGAGGGCCGGGAGATACGCAGTATTTT. The V and J genes are TRBV5-1 and TRBJ2-3; 13 bases are a match to TRBD2. The germline V gene has CDR1 SGHRS and CDR2 YFSETQ. The CDR3 length is 16 residues. V was pared by 4 bases and J by 5 bases, with 7 bases of the junction left unmatched. Together with reference TRBV5-1 and TRBJ2-3, the CDR3 gives the full variable domain: KAGVTQTPRYLIKTRGQQVTLSCSPISGHRSVSWYQQTPGQGLQFLFEYFSETQRNKGNFPGRFSGRQFSNSRSEMNVSTLELGDSALYLCASSILAGGPGDTQYFGPGTRLTVL.

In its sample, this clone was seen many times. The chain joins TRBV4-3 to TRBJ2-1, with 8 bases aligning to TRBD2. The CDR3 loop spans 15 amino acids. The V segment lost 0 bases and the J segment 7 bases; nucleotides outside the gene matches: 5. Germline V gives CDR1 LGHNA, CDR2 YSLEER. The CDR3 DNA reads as TGCGCCAGCAGCCAAGAATGGAGCGGGAGTAATGAGCAGTTCTTC. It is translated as CASSQEWSGSNEQFF.

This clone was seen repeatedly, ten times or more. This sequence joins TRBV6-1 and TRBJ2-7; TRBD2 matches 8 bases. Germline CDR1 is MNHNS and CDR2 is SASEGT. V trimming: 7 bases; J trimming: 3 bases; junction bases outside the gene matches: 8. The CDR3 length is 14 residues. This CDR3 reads CASTTSGIRYEQYF. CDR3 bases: TGTGCCAGCACCACTAGCGGTATCCGCTACGAGCAGTACTTC.

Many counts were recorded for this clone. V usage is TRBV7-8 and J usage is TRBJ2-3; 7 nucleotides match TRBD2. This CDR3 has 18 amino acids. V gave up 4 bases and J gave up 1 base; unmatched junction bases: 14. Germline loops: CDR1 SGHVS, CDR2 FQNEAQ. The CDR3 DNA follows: TGTGCCAGCAGCTCTTGGGGAGCGGGATTGACGGGCACAGATACGCAGTATTTT. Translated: CASSSWGAGLTGTDTQYF.

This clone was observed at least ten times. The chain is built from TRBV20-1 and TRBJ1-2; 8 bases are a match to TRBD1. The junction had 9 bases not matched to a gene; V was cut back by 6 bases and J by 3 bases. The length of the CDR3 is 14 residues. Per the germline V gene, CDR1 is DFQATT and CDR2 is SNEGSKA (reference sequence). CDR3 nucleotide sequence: TGCAGTGCCCTACAGGGGGGCGCGGACTATGGCTACACCTTC. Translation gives CSALQGGADYGYTF.